A single sample is the source of the 5 T cell receptor beta chains below, sequenced in a study of blood T cell repertoires in COVID-19. Assay: immunoSEQ multiplex PCR; the TCRdb copy retains only in-frame clones and omits some. The sample has approximately 200,000 clones, around 88% seen once; the top ten hold roughly 4.9%. Sequenced input: PBMCs or T cells enriched from blood (not recorded which). The receptors shown here come from a woman aged 30 to 39 who had been exposed to COVID-19.

The chain recombines TRBV6-5 with TRBJ1-6, with 7 bases lining up with TRBD1. J gave up 7 bases and V 6 bases, and 6 bases lay outside the gene matches. This CDR3 spans 14 amino acids. The V gene's germline CDR1 is MNHEY and CDR2 SVGAGI. The CDR3 region is CASRIQGVNSPLHF. The CDR3 nucleotides are TGTGCCAGCAGAATCCAGGGGGTGAATTCACCCCTCCACTTT.

This chain uses TRBV19 with TRBJ2-5; 7 bases line up with TRBD1. J lost 4 bases, V lost 4 bases, and 9 bases had no gene match. This CDR3 region has 15 residues. CDR1 is LNHDA, CDR2 SQIVND, per germline (reference sequence). CDR3 loop: CASSNGQGVRETQYF. CDR3 DNA: TGTGCCAGTAGTAACGGGCAGGGGGTTCGAGAGACCCAGTACTTC.

The chain has TRBV7-2 and TRBJ2-7, with TRBD1 matching over 10 bases. The germline CDR1 and CDR2 sequences are SGHTA and FQGNSA. V gave up 6 bases and J gave up 4 bases; unmatched junction bases: 6. The CDR3 sequence is 14 residues long. The CDR3 nucleotides read TGTGCCAGCAGGTGGGACAGGGGTAGGTACGAGCAGTACTTC. Translation gives CASRWDRGRYEQYF.

This sequence joins TRBV10-2 and TRBJ1-2, with D possibly TRBD1 on 6 matching bases. The length of the CDR3 is 13 residues. The germline V and J ends were trimmed by 6 bases and 1 base, with 9 bases remaining between them. The germline gives CDR1 WSHSY, CDR2 SAAADI. The CDR3 loop reads CASSPDSNYGYTF. The CDR3 coding sequence is TGCGCCAGCAGCCCGGACAGTAACTATGGCTACACCTTC.

In its sample, this clone was seen a few times. This rearrangement joins TRBV30 to TRBJ1-2, with D uncertain. The length of the CDR3 is 13 residues. CDR1 GTSNPN and CDR2 SVGIG come from the germline V gene (reference sequence). Trimming removed 5 bases from V and 4 bases from J, with 14 bases in between. The CDR3 nucleotides are TGTGCCTGGGACTCTAGGCTTGGCTATGGCTACACCTTC. Protein: CAWDSRLGYGYTF.